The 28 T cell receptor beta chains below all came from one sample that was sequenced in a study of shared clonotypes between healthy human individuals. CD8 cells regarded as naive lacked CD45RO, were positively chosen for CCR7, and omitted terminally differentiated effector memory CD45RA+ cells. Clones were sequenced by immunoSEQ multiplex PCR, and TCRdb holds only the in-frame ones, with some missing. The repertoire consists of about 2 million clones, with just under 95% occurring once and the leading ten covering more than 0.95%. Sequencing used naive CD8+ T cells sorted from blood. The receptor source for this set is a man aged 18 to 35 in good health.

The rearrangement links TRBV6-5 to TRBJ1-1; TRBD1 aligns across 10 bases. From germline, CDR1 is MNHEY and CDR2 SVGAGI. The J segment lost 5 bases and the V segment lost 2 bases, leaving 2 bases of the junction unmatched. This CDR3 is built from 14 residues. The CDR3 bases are TGTGCCAGCAGTTACCGGGACAGGGGAACTGAAGCTTTCTTT. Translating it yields CASSYRDRGTEAFF.

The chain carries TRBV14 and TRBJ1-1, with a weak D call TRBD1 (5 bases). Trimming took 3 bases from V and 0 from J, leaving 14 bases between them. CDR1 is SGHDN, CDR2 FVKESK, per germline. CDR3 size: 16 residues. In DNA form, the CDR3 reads TGTGCCAGCAGCCAGCACCAGGGATTTTTGAACACTGAAGCTTTCTTT. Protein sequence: CASSQHQGFLNTEAFF.

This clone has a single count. The CDR3 protein is CASSLISGSTDTQYF. The CDR3 nucleotides are TGTGCCAGCAGCCTGATTAGCGGGAGTACAGATACGCAGTATTTT. This rearrangement joins TRBV7-9 to TRBJ2-3; 9 bases line up with TRBD2. The CDR3 sequence is 15 residues long. Trimming at V came to 5 bases and at J to 3 bases, leaving 6 bases not matched to a gene. Germline V gives CDR1 SEHNR, CDR2 FQNEAQ (reference sequence).

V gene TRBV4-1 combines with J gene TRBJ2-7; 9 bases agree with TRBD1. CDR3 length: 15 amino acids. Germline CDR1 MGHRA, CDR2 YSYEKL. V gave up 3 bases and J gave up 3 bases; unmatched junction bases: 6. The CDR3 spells CASSHTGGSGYEQYF. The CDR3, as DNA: TGCGCCAGCAGCCATACAGGGGGCAGTGGCTACGAGCAGTACTTC.

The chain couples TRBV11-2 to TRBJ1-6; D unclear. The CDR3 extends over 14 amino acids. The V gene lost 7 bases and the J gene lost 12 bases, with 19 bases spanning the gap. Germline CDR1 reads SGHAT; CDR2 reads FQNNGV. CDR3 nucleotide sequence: TGTGCCAGCACCTCCGGACTCACACTTAAACCCCTCCACTTT. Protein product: CASTSGLTLKPLHF.

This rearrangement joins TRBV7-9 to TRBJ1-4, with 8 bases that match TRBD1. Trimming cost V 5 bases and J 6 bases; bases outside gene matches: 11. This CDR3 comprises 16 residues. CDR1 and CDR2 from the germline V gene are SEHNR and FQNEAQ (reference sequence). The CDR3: CASSANSGGMDEKLFF. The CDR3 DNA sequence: TGTGCCAGCAGCGCCAACTCAGGGGGCATGGATGAAAAACTGTTTTTT. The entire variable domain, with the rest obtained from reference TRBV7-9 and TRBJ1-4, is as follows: DTGVSQNPRHKITKRGQNVTFRCDPISEHNRLYWYRQTLGQGPEFLTYFQNEAQLEKSRLLSDRFSAERPKGSFSTLEIQRTEQGDSAMYLCASSANSGGMDEKLFFGSGTQLSVL.

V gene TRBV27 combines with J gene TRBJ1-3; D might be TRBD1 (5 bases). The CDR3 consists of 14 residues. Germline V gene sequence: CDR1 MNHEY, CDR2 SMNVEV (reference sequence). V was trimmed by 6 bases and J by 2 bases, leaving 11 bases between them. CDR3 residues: CASRGQGTGNTIYF. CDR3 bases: TGTGCCAGCAGGGGGCAGGGCACTGGAAACACCATATATTTT.

The CDR3 nucleotides are TGTGCCAGCAGCCCCTCCCCCAAAAACATTCAGTACTTC. It is translated as CASSPSPKNIQYF. The chain employs TRBV6-5 and TRBJ2-4; no definite D call. V was shortened by 6 bases and J by 2 bases, with 8 bases between the two germline ends. The CDR3 has 13 amino acids. The germline V gene has CDR1 MNHEY and CDR2 SVGAGI.

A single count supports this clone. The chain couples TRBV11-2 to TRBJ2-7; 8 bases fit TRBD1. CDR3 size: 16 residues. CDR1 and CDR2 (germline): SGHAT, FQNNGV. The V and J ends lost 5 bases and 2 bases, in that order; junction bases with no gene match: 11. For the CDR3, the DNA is TGTGCCAGCAGCACCGGAACCGGGACAGGACCCTACGAGCAGTACTTC. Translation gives CASSTGTGTGPYEQYF.

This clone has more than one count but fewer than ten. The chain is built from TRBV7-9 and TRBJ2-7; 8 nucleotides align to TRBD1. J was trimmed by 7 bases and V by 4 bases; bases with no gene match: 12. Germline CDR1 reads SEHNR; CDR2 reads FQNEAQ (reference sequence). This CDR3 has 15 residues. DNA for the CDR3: TGTGCCAGCAGCTCCAGACAGGGGACCTATCGGGAGCAGTACTTC. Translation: CASSSRQGTYREQYF.

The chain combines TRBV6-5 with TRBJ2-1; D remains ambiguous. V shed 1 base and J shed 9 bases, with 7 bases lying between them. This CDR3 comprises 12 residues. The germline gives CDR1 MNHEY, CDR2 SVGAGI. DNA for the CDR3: TGTGCCAGCAGTTACTTCGGACCTGAGCAGTTCTTC. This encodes CASSYFGPEQFF.

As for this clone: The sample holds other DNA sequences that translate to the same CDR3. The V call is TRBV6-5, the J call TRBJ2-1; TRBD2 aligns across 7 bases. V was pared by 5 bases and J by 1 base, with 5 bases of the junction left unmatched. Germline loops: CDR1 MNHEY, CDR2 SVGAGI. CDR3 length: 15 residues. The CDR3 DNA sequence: TGTGCCAGCAGTCTCAGCGGGAATTCCTACAATGAGCAGTTCTTC. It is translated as CASSLSGNSYNEQFF.

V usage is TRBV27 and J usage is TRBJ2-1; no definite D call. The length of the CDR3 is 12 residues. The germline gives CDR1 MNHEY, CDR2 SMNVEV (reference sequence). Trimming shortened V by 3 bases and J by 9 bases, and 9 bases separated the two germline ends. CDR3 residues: CASSFGLSEQFF. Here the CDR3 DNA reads TGTGCCAGCAGTTTTGGGCTCAGTGAGCAGTTCTTC.

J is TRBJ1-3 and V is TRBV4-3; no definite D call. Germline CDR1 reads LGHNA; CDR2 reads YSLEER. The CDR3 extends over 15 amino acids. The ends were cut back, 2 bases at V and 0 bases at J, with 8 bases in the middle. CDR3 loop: CASSQSLLSGNTIYF. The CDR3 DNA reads TGCGCCAGCAGCCAATCCCTACTCTCTGGAAACACCATATATTTT.

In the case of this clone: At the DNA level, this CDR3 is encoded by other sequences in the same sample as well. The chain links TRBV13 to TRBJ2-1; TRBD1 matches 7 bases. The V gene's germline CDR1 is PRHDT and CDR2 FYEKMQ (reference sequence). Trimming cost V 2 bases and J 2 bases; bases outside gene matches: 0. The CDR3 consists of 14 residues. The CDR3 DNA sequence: TGTGCCAGCAGCTTAACAGGGGCCTACAATGAGCAGTTCTTC. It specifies CASSLTGAYNEQFF.

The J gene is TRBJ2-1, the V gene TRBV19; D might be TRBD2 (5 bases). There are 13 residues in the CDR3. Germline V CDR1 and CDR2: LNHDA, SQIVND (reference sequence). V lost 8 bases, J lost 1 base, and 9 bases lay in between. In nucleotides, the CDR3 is TGTGCCAGTTCTCCGGGATCCTACAATGAGCAGTTCTTC. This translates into CASSPGSYNEQFF.

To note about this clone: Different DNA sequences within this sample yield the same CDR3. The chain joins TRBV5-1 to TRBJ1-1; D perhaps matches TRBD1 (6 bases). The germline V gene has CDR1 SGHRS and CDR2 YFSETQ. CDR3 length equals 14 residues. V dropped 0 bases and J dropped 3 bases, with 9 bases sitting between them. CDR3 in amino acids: CASSLDRADTEAFF. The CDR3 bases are TGCGCCAGCAGCTTGGACAGGGCCGACACTGAAGCTTTCTTT. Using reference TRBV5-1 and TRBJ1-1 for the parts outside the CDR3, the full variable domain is KAGVTQTPRYLIKTRGQQVTLSCSPISGHRSVSWYQQTPGQGLQFLFEYFSETQRNKGNFPGRFSGRQFSNSRSEMNVSTLELGDSALYLCASSLDRADTEAFFGQGTRLTVV.

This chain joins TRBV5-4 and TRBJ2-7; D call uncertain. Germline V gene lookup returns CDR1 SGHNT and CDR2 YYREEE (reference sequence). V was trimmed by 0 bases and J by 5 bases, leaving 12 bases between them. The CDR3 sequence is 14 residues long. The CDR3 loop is CASSLAGYPHEQYF. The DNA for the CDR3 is TGTGCCAGCAGCTTGGCCGGGTACCCCCACGAGCAGTACTTC.

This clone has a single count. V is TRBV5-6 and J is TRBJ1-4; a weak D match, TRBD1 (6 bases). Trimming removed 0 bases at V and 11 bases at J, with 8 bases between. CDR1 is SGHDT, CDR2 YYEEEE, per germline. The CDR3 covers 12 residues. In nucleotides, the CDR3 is TGTGCCAGCAGCTTGGGAGGGGGGAAACTGTTTTTT. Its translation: CASSLGGGKLFF. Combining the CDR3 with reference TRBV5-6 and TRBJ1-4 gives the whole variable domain DAGVTQSPTHLIKTRGQQVTLRCSPKSGHDTVSWYQQALGQGPQFIFQYYEEEERQRGNFPDRFSGHQFPNYSSELNVNALLLGDSALYLCASSLGGGKLFFGSGTQLSVL.

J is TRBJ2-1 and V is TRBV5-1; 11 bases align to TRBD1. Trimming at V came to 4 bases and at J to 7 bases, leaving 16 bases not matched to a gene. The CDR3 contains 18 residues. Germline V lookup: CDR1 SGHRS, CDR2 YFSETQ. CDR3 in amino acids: CASSPMSVGTGGENEQFF. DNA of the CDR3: TGCGCCAGCAGCCCAATGAGTGTGGGGACAGGGGGTGAAAATGAGCAGTTCTTC.

The CDR3 region has the DNA TGTGCCAGCGGATCAGGGCAGGGATCCTACAATGAGCAGTTCTTC. Translating it yields CASGSGQGSYNEQFF. The chain recombines TRBV7-9 with TRBJ2-1; weak D call: TRBD1 (5 bases). In germline, CDR1 is SEHNR, CDR2 FQNEAQ (reference sequence). Deletions cut 8 bases from V and 1 base from J, with 15 bases between. The length of the CDR3 is 15 residues.

CDR3 sequence: CASSFGLAVQYF. CDR3 DNA sequence: TGTGCCAGCAGTTTCGGACTAGCGGTCCAGTACTTC. The chain joins TRBV28 to TRBJ2-7; TRBD2 matches 10 bases. This CDR3 region has 12 residues. With 3 bases clipped from V and 10 bases from J, the junction kept 3 bases outside the gene matches. Germline-derived CDR1 and CDR2 are MDHEN and SYDVKM.

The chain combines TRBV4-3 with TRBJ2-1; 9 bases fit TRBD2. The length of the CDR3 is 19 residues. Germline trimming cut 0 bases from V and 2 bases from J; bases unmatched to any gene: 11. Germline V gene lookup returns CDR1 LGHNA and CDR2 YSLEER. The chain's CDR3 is CASSQEGEREDWPYNEQFF. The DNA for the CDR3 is TGCGCCAGCAGCCAAGAGGGAGAGCGGGAGGATTGGCCCTACAATGAGCAGTTCTTC.

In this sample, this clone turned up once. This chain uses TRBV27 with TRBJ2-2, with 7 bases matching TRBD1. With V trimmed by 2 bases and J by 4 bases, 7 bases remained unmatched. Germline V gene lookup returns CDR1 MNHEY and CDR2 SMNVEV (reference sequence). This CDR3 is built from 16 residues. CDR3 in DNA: TGTGCCAGCAGTTTAATAGGGGGCGCTGGCACCGGGGAGCTGTTTTTT. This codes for CASSLIGGAGTGELFF.

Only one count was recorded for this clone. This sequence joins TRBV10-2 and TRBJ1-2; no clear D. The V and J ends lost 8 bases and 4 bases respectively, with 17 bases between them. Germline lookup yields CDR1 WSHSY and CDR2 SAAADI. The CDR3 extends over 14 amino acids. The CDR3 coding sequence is TGCGCCAGCGGCGTTGATGGGTCTGGCTATGGCTACACCTTC. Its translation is CASGVDGSGYGYTF.

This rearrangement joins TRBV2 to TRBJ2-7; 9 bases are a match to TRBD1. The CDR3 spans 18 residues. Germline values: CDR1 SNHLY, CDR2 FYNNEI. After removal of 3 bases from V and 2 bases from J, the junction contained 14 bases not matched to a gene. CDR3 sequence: CASSEWTGEGRWAYEQYF. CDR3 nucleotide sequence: TGTGCCAGCAGTGAGTGGACAGGGGAAGGGAGATGGGCCTACGAGCAGTACTTC.

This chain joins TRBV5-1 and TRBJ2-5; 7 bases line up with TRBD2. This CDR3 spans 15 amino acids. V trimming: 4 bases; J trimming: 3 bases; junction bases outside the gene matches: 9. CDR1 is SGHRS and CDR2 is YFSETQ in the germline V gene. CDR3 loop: CASSLVGRGEETQYF. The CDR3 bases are TGCGCCAGCAGCCTGGTGGGGAGGGGAGAAGAGACCCAGTACTTC.

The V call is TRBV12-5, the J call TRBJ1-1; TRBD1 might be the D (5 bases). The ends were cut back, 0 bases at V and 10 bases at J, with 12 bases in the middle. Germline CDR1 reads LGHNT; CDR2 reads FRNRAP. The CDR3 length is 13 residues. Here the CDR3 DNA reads TGTGCTAGTGGTTTGGTAGGGGCCTCTAGAGCTTTCTTT. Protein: CASGLVGASRAFF.